Listed here are 11 T cell receptor beta chains from one sample, sequenced in a study of cytomegalovirus exposure and HLA in healthy donors (dated by TCRdb to the late 2010s). Library creation used the immunoSEQ multiplex PCR assay. A mixture of 60 forward primers for TCR Vbeta segments and 13 reverse primers for TCR Jbeta segments was used in the multiplex PCR. TCRdb's version of the immuneACCESS table is confined to in-frame rearrangements and falls short of the full clone set. An unresolved V gene accounts for under half of the shortfall where checked; the remainder is of unknown origin. This sample is represented by over 100,000 clones; 75% to 80% of them were singletons. Roughly 3.5% of the sample is held by the ten biggest clonotypes. Sequences were obtained from PBMCs. The receptors come from a woman in her twenties or thirties in good health and CMV-seropositive.

The V call is TRBV30, the J call TRBJ1-6, with D possibly being TRBD1 (6 bases). CDR1 GTSNPN and CDR2 SVGIG come from the germline V gene (reference sequence). This CDR3 spans 18 amino acids. Deletions cut 6 bases from V and 8 bases from J, with 29 bases between. CDR3 sequence: CACTPRTEVRVSHSPLHF. CDR3 DNA sequence: TGTGCCTGCACACCCAGGACAGAAGTCAGGGTGTCACATTCACCCCTCCACTTT.

Here the CDR3 reads CASRGGLALEQYF. In nucleotides, the CDR3 is TGTGCCAGCAGGGGGGGACTAGCTCTGGAGCAGTACTTC. The chain carries TRBV6-1 and TRBJ2-7; 9 nucleotides line up with TRBD2. CDR1 and CDR2 (germline): MNHNS, SASEGT. This CDR3 has 13 residues. V shed 6 bases, J shed 7 bases, and the junction held 7 bases outside the gene matches.

Note on this clone: In the same sample, other DNA sequences code for this CDR3. The genes are TRBV7-7 and TRBJ2-5; D remains unclear. V dropped 1 base and J dropped 2 bases, with 5 bases sitting between them. Germline V CDR1 and CDR2: SSHAT, FNYEAQ (reference sequence). The CDR3 runs to 13 residues. CDR3 in amino acids: CASSLGLQETQYF. DNA for the CDR3: TGTGCCAGCAGCTTAGGGCTGCAAGAGACCCAGTACTTC.

The table lists this clone with a few counts. This sequence joins TRBV9 and TRBJ1-6; perhaps TRBD1 as D (5 bases). Germline-derived CDR1 and CDR2 are SGDLS and YYNGEE. The CDR3 spans 15 residues. The V end lost 4 bases, the J end lost 6 bases, and 14 bases lay between the germline ends. DNA for the CDR3: TGTGCCAGCAGCCCCCGACAGACACTTAATTCACCCCTCCACTTT. It specifies CASSPRQTLNSPLHF.

The chain couples TRBV14 to TRBJ1-1; D uncertain. The CDR3 consists of 13 residues. The V end was cut by 4 bases, the J end by 3 bases, with 9 bases between. CDR1 is SGHDN and CDR2 is FVKESK in the germline V gene. The CDR3 coding sequence is TGTGCCAGCAGCCGTGGCTCACACACTGAAGCTTTCTTT. Protein product: CASSRGSHTEAFF.

The V gene is TRBV5-1, the J gene TRBJ2-3, with D perhaps matching TRBD2 (5 bases). V lost 1 base and J 4 bases, leaving 13 bases between the germline ends. Germline assignment: CDR1 SGHRS and CDR2 YFSETQ. The CDR3 is made up of 15 amino acids. The CDR3 bases are TGCGCCAGCAGCTTGTCCCTACTAGTAGCAGATACGCAGTATTTT. Translating gives CASSLSLLVADTQYF.

The rearrangement joins TRBV5-1 to TRBJ2-1; 7 bases are shared with TRBD1. Trimming cost V 4 bases and J 6 bases; bases outside gene matches: 10. The CDR3 sequence is 15 residues long. Germline values: CDR1 SGHRS, CDR2 YFSETQ. The CDR3 DNA reads TGCGCCAGCAGCCGAGTCCCGGGACAGAGCAATGAGCAGTTCTTC. Its protein is CASSRVPGQSNEQFF. The whole variable domain, filled in from reference TRBV5-1 and TRBJ2-1, reads KAGVTQTPRYLIKTRGQQVTLSCSPISGHRSVSWYQQTPGQGLQFLFEYFSETQRNKGNFPGRFSGRQFSNSRSEMNVSTLELGDSALYLCASSRVPGQSNEQFFGPGTRLTVL.

V and J are TRBV9 and TRBJ1-4; 11 positions match TRBD1. The CDR3 sequence is 15 residues long. Trimming at V came to 0 bases and at J to 6 bases, leaving 1 base not matched to a gene. From germline, CDR1 is SGDLS and CDR2 YYNGEE. The DNA of the CDR3 is TGTGCCAGCAGCGTAGGGGACAGGGGGGATGAAAAACTGTTTTTT. Residues: CASSVGDRGDEKLFF.

Details on this clone: Other DNA sequences in this sample translate to the same CDR3. J is TRBJ2-7 and V is TRBV5-1, with a weak D call TRBD1 (6 bases). The CDR3 consists of 10 residues. Germline-derived CDR1 and CDR2 are SGHRS and YFSETQ. V was cut by 3 bases and J by 12 bases, with 10 bases left in between. The chain's CDR3 is CASSSPRGYF. The CDR3 DNA reads TGCGCCAGCAGCTCTCCCAGGGGGTACTTC.

In its sample, this clone was seen once. The rearrangement joins TRBV4-1 to TRBJ1-1; D possibly corresponds to TRBD1 (6 bases). Germline lookup yields CDR1 MGHRA and CDR2 YSYEKL. The CDR3 spans 14 residues. Trimming took 4 bases from V and 2 from J, leaving 11 bases between them. The CDR3 sequence: CASSPRGGNTEAFF. For the CDR3, the DNA is TGCGCCAGCAGCCCCCGGGGGGGCAACACTGAAGCTTTCTTT.

This clone was observed a single time. The V and J genes are TRBV14 and TRBJ1-2; 9 nucleotides agree with TRBD1. From germline, CDR1 is SGHDN and CDR2 FVKESK. V was clipped by 1 base and J by 7 bases; unmatched bases: 4. This CDR3 spans 14 amino acids. The CDR3 sequence is CASSQGRDRVGYTF. The CDR3 nucleotides read TGTGCCAGCAGCCAAGGCCGGGACAGGGTTGGCTACACCTTC.